This T cell receptor beta chain was sequenced for a study of persistence of HIV-infected CD4 T cells. Study-level background: The sample holds CD4+ T cells responsive to CMV or HIV-1 Gag. Up to about 180 mL blood was drawn at multiple time points; a couple of donors had single-time leukapheresis.

This clone came up a few times. Its antigen is currently unknown. Lysates of CMV-infected fibroblasts at 9.5 to 10 ug/mL stimulated these cells. Memory cells lacking CD40L and CD69 with high CD45RO were sorted. For at least 4 years, plasma HIV-1 RNA was undetectable (<50 copies/mL). For around 19 hours, CD8-depleted PBMCs received anti-CD28/CD49d costimulation, a CD40-blocking antibody and enfuvirtide. This CDR3 has 15 amino acids. The germline CDR1 and CDR2 sequences are MGHRA and YSYEKL. The germline V and J ends were trimmed by 2 bases and 5 bases, with 15 bases remaining between them. The immunoSEQ assay was version 4, run in survey mode. TCRdb's table, derived via immunoSEQ multiplex PCR, lists solely in-frame clones and lacks some. The table includes 40,000 to 55,000 clones, around 75% detected once.

The chain employs TRBV4-1 and TRBJ1-2, with TRBD1 as a possible D gene (5 bases). The source is an adult man with HIV who was CMV-seropositive. The sample was CD4+ T cells sorted from PBMCs after approximately 19-hour stimulation, taken from a patient who received antiretroviral therapy. Here the CDR3 reads CASSQHDSKPYGYTF. CDR3 sequence (DNA): TGCGCCAGCAGCCAACATGACAGCAAGCCGTATGGCTACACCTTC.